This TCR beta chain derives from a study of CD8+ T cells in alopecia areata. Study-level results: Relative to normal scalp, lesional scalp, especially alopecia totalis/universalis, showed higher clonality.

cDNA reverse transcribed from extracted RNA served as the sequencing template. Clones were sequenced by immunoSEQ multiplex PCR, and TCRdb holds only the in-frame ones, with some missing. The data show 150,000 or so clones, roughly 48% seen once. The CDR3 runs to 14 residues. In germline, CDR1 is MNHEY, CDR2 SMNVEV (reference sequence). The V gene end was trimmed by 6 bases and the J gene end by 5 bases; junction bases not matched to a gene: 8. Only one count was recorded for this clone. The antigen remains undetermined. Source material: CD4+ T cells sorted from blood. The chain links TRBV27 to TRBJ2-7; 9 bases are shared with TRBD2. The receptor comes from a human donor with alopecia areata. The CDR3, as DNA: TGTGCCAGCAGACGCGGGGGGGCAGTCCACGAGCAGTACTTC. Amino acid sequence: CASRRGGAVHEQYF.